The 25 T cell receptor beta chains listed next were all sequenced from one sample in a study of identical twins. TCRdb reanalysed the 5' RACE reads using MiXCR and keeps one entry per CDR3 protein. Found here are 350,000 or so distinct CDR3 sequences, roughly an eighth of them singletons; the top ten hold approximately 7.6%. The same data also went into a second study, on yellow fever vaccine responses in identical twins.

The sequenced material came from CD8+ T cells sorted from blood. These receptors were taken from a woman between 18 and 29 years old in good health.

This rearrangement joins TRBV7-9 to TRBJ2-3; 11 nucleotides line up with TRBD2. This CDR3 contains 17 residues. CDR1 SEHNR and CDR2 FQNEAQ come from the germline V gene (reference sequence). The J segment lost 3 bases and the V segment lost 5 bases, leaving 10 bases of the junction unmatched. The CDR3 DNA reads TGTGCCAGCAGCCCAACCGGACTAGCGGGCGTAACAGATACGCAGTATTTT. Residues: CASSPTGLAGVTDTQYF.

There are many counts of this clonotype. The V and J genes are TRBV7-6 and TRBJ2-2; 10 bases map to TRBD2. The CDR3 runs 15 residues. The germline CDR1 and CDR2 sequences are SGHVS and FNYEAQ. V gave up 7 bases and J gave up 5 bases; unmatched junction bases: 7. CDR3 coding DNA: TGTGCCAGCAAGAGCGGGAGGGCCTTTACCGGGGAGCTGTTTTTT. This codes for CASKSGRAFTGELFF.

This chain joins TRBV18 and TRBJ1-2, with a tentative D call TRBD1 (5 bases). The ends were cut back, 6 bases at V and 1 base at J, with 12 bases in the middle. The germline gives CDR1 KGHSH, CDR2 LQKENI. This CDR3 region has 14 residues. CDR3: CASSPGISNYGYTF. The CDR3 DNA follows: TGTGCCAGCTCGCCAGGGATTAGTAACTATGGCTACACCTTC. The variable domain in full, with the rest retrieved from reference TRBV18 and TRBJ1-2, is NAGVMQNPRHLVRRRGQEARLRCSPMKGHSHVYWYRQLPEEGLKFMVYLQKENIIDESGMPKERFSAEFPKEGPSILRIQQVVRGDSAAYFCASSPGISNYGYTFGSGTRLTVV.

This clonotype came up a few times. V and J are TRBV27 and TRBJ1-1; 10 bases map to TRBD1. The junction had 9 bases not matched to a gene; V was cut back by 4 bases and J by 1 base. The V gene's germline CDR1 is MNHEY and CDR2 SMNVEV (reference sequence). The CDR3 has 17 amino acids. The CDR3 here is CASSSHWTGGTNTEAFF. In DNA form, the CDR3 reads TGTGCCAGCAGTTCCCACTGGACAGGGGGAACGAACACTGAAGCTTTCTTT.

The genes are TRBV2 and TRBJ2-3, with D possibly matching TRBD1 (6 bases). Trimming cost V 5 bases and J 2 bases, with 11 bases left between them. This CDR3 contains 14 residues. The germline gives CDR1 SNHLY, CDR2 FYNNEI. CDR3 in DNA: TGTGCCAGCAGTTGGGACACCTCCACAGATACGCAGTATTTT. As protein: CASSWDTSTDTQYF. The full variable domain, in which reference TRBV2 and TRBJ2-3 provide the parts outside the CDR3, is EPEVTQTPSHQVTQMGQEVILRCVPISNHLYFYWYRQILGQKVEFLVSFYNNEISEKSEIFDDQFSVERPDGSNFTLKIRSTKLEDSAMYFCASSWDTSTDTQYFGPGTRLTVL.

The table lists this clonotype with a few counts. J is TRBJ2-3 and V is TRBV11-2, with D perhaps matching TRBD2 (6 bases). The CDR3 loop spans 17 amino acids. Per germline, CDR1 SGHAT and CDR2 FQNNGV. V lost 3 bases, J lost 8 bases, and 24 bases lay in between. Written as DNA, the CDR3 is TGTGCCAGCAGCTTGTTCGTGGCGGATGGGGGGTTAGGTACGCAGTATTTT. This encodes CASSLFVADGGLGTQYF.

This clonotype was detected a few times. The CDR3 nucleotides read TGCAGCGTTGACGTCTGGGACAGAATAAATGAGCAGTTCTTC. Its translation: CSVDVWDRINEQFF. V usage is TRBV29-1 and J usage is TRBJ2-1, with TRBD1 matching 7 bases. There are 14 residues in the CDR3. J was trimmed by 7 bases and V by 3 bases; bases with no gene match: 9. The germline CDR1 and CDR2 sequences are SQVTM and ANQGSEA.

In this sample, this clonotype turned up a few times. The chain links TRBV28 to TRBJ2-7, with TRBD1 identical over 9 bases. Trimming took 3 bases from V and 1 from J; bases not matched to a gene: 7. In germline, CDR1 is MDHEN, CDR2 SYDVKM. The CDR3 sequence is 16 residues long. The chain's CDR3 is CASSFSPDRGSYEQYV. DNA of the CDR3: TGTGCCAGCAGTTTTAGTCCGGACAGGGGATCCTACGAGCAGTACGTC.

This clonotype was detected many times. The chain has TRBV4-1 and TRBJ2-7; unclear D gene. Germline CDR1 reads MGHRA; CDR2 reads YSYEKL. V was cut by 0 bases and J by 3 bases, with 9 bases left in between. The CDR3 spans 14 residues. CDR3 protein: CASSQENGFYEQYV. For the CDR3, the DNA is TGCGCCAGCAGCCAAGAGAACGGATTCTACGAGCAGTACGTC.

V and J are TRBV6-1 and TRBJ2-1, with 10 nucleotides matching TRBD2. Trimming took 7 bases from V and 4 from J; bases not matched to a gene: 7. Germline assignment: CDR1 MNHNS and CDR2 SASEGT. There are 15 residues in the CDR3. Here the CDR3 reads CASTPYSGGYNEQFF. In nucleotides, the CDR3 is TGTGCCAGCACCCCCTATAGCGGGGGGTACAATGAGCAGTTCTTC.

The CDR3 protein is CATTGLAIDEQYF. CDR3 bases: TGTGCCACCACGGGACTAGCAATTGACGAGCAGTACTTC. The rearrangement joins TRBV2 to TRBJ2-7; 9 bases are a match to TRBD2. V trimming: 10 bases; J trimming: 5 bases; junction bases outside the gene matches: 9. Germline CDR1 SNHLY, CDR2 FYNNEI. This CDR3 is built from 13 residues.

The V call is TRBV2, the J call TRBJ2-1; a weak D match, TRBD2 (6 bases). Germline V gene sequence: CDR1 SNHLY, CDR2 FYNNEI. This CDR3 has 16 amino acids. Trimming took off 1 base at V and 6 bases at J, with 16 bases between the two ends. The CDR3 DNA reads as TGTGCCAGCAGTGAAGGTACTAGCAGTTGGGGCAATGAGCAGTTCTTC. Translating it yields CASSEGTSSWGNEQFF.

With respect to this clonotype: Mismatch with germline at one junction end may stem from a read error. V gene TRBV15 combines with J gene TRBJ1-5; 7 bases align to TRBD1. In germline, CDR1 is LNHNV, CDR2 YYDKDF (reference sequence). The CDR3 runs to 15 residues. The CDR3 nucleotides read TGTGCCACCAGCCCGGACAGGAGTGGCAATCAGCCTCAGCATTTT. The encoded protein is CATSPDRSGNQPQHF.

The chain employs TRBV6-1 and TRBJ2-3; 8 bases are a match to TRBD1. The V gene end was trimmed by 8 bases and the J gene end by 8 bases; junction bases not matched to a gene: 18. Germline V lookup: CDR1 MNHNS, CDR2 SASEGT. The CDR3 covers 16 residues. CDR3 loop: CASDPTRGLHTFTQYF. DNA for the CDR3: TGTGCCAGCGATCCTACCAGGGGGCTCCATACTTTTACGCAGTATTTT.

This clonotype turned up a few times. The rearrangement links TRBV27 to TRBJ1-1; D is unclear. The germline V and J ends were trimmed by 5 bases and 2 bases, with 18 bases remaining between them. This CDR3 has 16 residues. Germline CDR1 is MNHEY and CDR2 is SMNVEV (reference sequence). The CDR3, as DNA: TGTGCCAGCAGTCCCCACTCAGGAGCGATAAACACTGAAGCTTTCTTT. Its translation is CASSPHSGAINTEAFF.

The chain combines TRBV12-3 or TRBV12-4 with TRBJ2-3, with 11 bases identical to TRBD2. V shed 7 bases, J shed 6 bases, and the junction held 15 bases outside the gene matches. The CDR3 sequence is 17 residues long. For the CDR3, the DNA is TGTGCCAGCAACGGGGAGCTAGCGGGGGGCCGGCGGGATACGCAGTATTTT. Its protein product is CASNGELAGGRRDTQYF.

The V gene is TRBV25-1, the J gene TRBJ1-3, with D hard to call. Germline CDR1 is MGHDK and CDR2 is SYGVNS. V was trimmed by 1 base and J by 0 bases, leaving 4 bases between them. CDR3 length: 14 amino acids. The CDR3 region has the DNA TGTGCCAGCAGTGAATTCGACTCTGGAAACACCATATATTTT. Protein sequence: CASSEFDSGNTIYF. Full variable domain (remainder filled in from reference TRBV25-1 and TRBJ1-3): EADIYQTPRYLVIGTGKKITLECSQTMGHDKMYWYQQDPGMELHLIHYSYGVNSTEKGDLSSESTVSRIRTEHFPLTLESARPSHTSQYLCASSEFDSGNTIYFGEGSWLTVV.

The chain carries TRBV6-1 and TRBJ2-7; a possible D gene is TRBD1 (6 bases). The CDR3 length is 13 residues. Germline V lookup: CDR1 MNHNS, CDR2 SASEGT. CDR3 nucleotide sequence: TGTTCCAGCAGGAAAACAGGGATCTACGAGCAGTACGTC. Its protein is CSSRKTGIYEQYV.

This chain uses TRBV9 with TRBJ2-1, with D possibly TRBD1 on 6 matching bases. V was cut by 0 bases and J by 4 bases, with 11 bases left in between. Germline CDR1 reads SGDLS; CDR2 reads YYNGEE. The CDR3 is 15 residues long. CDR3 DNA: TGTGCCAGCAGCGTAGCAGGGGAATTGTACAATGAGCAGTTCTTC. Translating it yields CASSVAGELYNEQFF.

This clonotype was counted ten times or more. The chain recombines TRBV4-1 with TRBJ2-7; no definite D call. Germline CDR1 and CDR2: MGHRA and YSYEKL. Trimming stripped 11 bases from V and 3 bases from J, with 17 bases between. The CDR3 is 13 amino acids. CDR3 region: CALNEEKDYEQYV. The CDR3 DNA reads TGCGCCCTTAATGAAGAAAAAGACTACGAGCAGTACGTC.

This clonotype has just a few counts. One junction end does not reproduce the germline sequence, and a read error may be involved. This chain connects TRBV12-3 or TRBV12-4 to TRBJ2-6, with no clear D. CDR3 length: 19 residues. DNA of the CDR3: TGTGCCAGCTGTTTAGAGGTCATGACCTTCAACTCTGGGGCCAACGTCCTGACTTTC. It encodes CASCLEVMTFNSGANVLTF.

This clonotype was counted only a few times. The V and J genes are TRBV9 and TRBJ2-3; 12 bases match TRBD1. CDR3 length: 16 residues. Germline CDR1 SGDLS, CDR2 YYNGEE. V lost 1 base to trimming and J lost 4 bases; unmatched junction nucleotides: 4. CDR3 amino acids: CASSVMGTGGADTQYF. Here the CDR3 DNA reads TGTGCCAGCAGCGTAATGGGGACAGGGGGCGCAGATACGCAGTATTTT.

This clonotype showed up just a few times. CDR3 residues: CASSWGASYNSPLHF. The CDR3 nucleotides read TGTGCCAGCAGTTGGGGGGCGTCCTATAATTCACCCCTCCACTTT. This chain links TRBV28 with TRBJ1-6; tentatively, D is TRBD1 (6 bases). CDR1 and CDR2 (germline): MDHEN, SYDVKM. The CDR3 has 15 amino acids. Trimming removed 4 bases at V and 1 base at J, with 8 bases between.

The chain carries TRBV10-2 and TRBJ2-1; perhaps TRBD2 as D (6 bases). The CDR3 is 13 amino acids. V dropped 2 bases and J dropped 7 bases, with 9 bases sitting between them. Germline loops: CDR1 WSHSY, CDR2 SAAADI. The CDR3 DNA is TGCGCCAGCAGTGAGGCTAGCGCGAATGAGCAGTTCTTC. Its protein is CASSEASANEQFF.

In its sample, this clonotype was seen many times. This chain's CDR3 is CASSSRPGQGSSYEQYF. CDR3 nucleotides: TGCGCCAGCAGCTCTCGACCGGGACAGGGAAGCTCCTACGAGCAGTACTTC. The J gene is TRBJ2-7, the V gene TRBV5-1, with 9 bases lining up with TRBD1. Losses at the gene ends were 3 bases for V and 0 bases for J; bases not matched to a gene: 10. The V gene's germline CDR1 is SGHRS and CDR2 YFSETQ. This CDR3 spans 17 amino acids.